This note documents a single T cell receptor (beta chain) sequence. MiXCR, applied by TCRdb to the RT-PCR reads, yields one record per CDR3 protein. The sample lists roughly 550,000 distinct CDR3 sequences, under 30% seen once, with 2.8% in the top ten. This record comes from a study of response to subunit inactivated influenza vaccine. The CDR3 has 18 amino acids. The same data also contributed to another study, on T cells expressing NK-cell markers. That investigation notes: It was by 5'RACE template switching with UMIs that TCR beta cDNA was made. The contribution of dominant NKG2C+ clonotypes to CD8+ T cells in a handful of donors was roughly 1.0-7.5%.

The TCR sequence derives from a man between 50 and 59 years old who received an inactivated influenza vaccine. The V gene is TRBV21-1, the J gene TRBJ2-7; TRBD2, as called in the table, went unchecked against the DNA. TRBV21-1 has pseudogene status. Source: CD4+ T cells sorted from PBMCs, taken 11 to 12 days after vaccination. The CDR3 region is CASSKHAGASGRVYEQYF. CDR3 DNA sequence: TGTGCCAGCAGCAAACACGCCGGCGCTAGCGGGAGGGTATACGAGCAGTACTTC.